A single sample is the source of the 27 T cell receptor beta chains below, sequenced in a study of immune characterization of retroperitoneal liposarcoma. A single record per CDR3 protein comes from TCRdb applying MiXCR to the PCR reads. The sample includes roughly 920 distinct CDR3 sequences, less than 40% of them seen just once. The specimen sequenced was tumor tissue. Source of these receptors: a male donor with retroperitoneal liposarcoma.

V usage is TRBV7-2 and J usage is TRBJ2-1; 13 bases line up with TRBD2. With V trimmed by 3 bases and J by 7 bases, 9 bases remained unmatched. Germline V CDR1 and CDR2: SGHTA, FQGNSA. The CDR3 covers 17 residues. CDR3: CASSFAGTSGIVNEQFF. For the CDR3, the DNA is TGTGCCAGCAGCTTTGCCGGGACTAGCGGGATCGTTAATGAGCAGTTCTTC.

J is TRBJ2-1 and V is TRBV6-2 or TRBV6-3; a possible D gene is TRBD2 (5 bases). Germline V gene data show CDR1 as MNHEY and CDR2 as SVGEGT. V lost 8 bases and J 1 base, leaving 21 bases between the germline ends. The CDR3 has 17 residues. The CDR3 protein is CASWSSLLGGSYNEQFF. CDR3 bases: TGTGCCAGCTGGTCTAGCCTCCTTGGAGGATCCTACAATGAGCAGTTCTTC.

The V call is TRBV6-1, the J call TRBJ2-1, with D tentatively TRBD2 (5 bases). The CDR3 length is 13 residues. CDR1 and CDR2 from the germline V gene are MNHNS and SASEGT. V lost 5 bases to trimming and J lost 13 bases, with 18 bases between them. The CDR3 loop reads CASSLRAVETQFF. The DNA for the CDR3 is TGTGCCAGCAGTTTGAGGGCGGTGGAGACCCAGTTCTTC.

The chain is built from TRBV29-1 and TRBJ2-5; 7 positions agree with TRBD1. CDR3 length equals 13 residues. V shed 4 bases, J shed 5 bases, and the junction held 7 bases outside the gene matches. Germline CDR1 reads SQVTM; CDR2 reads ANQGSEA. This CDR3 reads CSVVLGGRETQYF. The CDR3 bases are TGCAGCGTTGTTTTAGGGGGCAGGGAGACCCAGTACTTC.

This clonotype was seen only a few times. The V and J genes are TRBV7-3 and TRBJ2-1, with 8 bases identical to TRBD2. CDR1 is SGHTA and CDR2 is FQGTGA in the germline V gene. This CDR3 spans 16 amino acids. Unmatched junction bases numbered 12, after V lost 3 bases and J lost 8 bases. CDR3 coding DNA: TGTGCCAGCAGCTTTGGGCTAGCGGGCGGTAAGGATGAGCAGTTCTTC. Protein product: CASSFGLAGGKDEQFF. The full variable domain, rest sourced from reference TRBV7-3 and TRBJ2-1, is GAGVSQTPSNKVTEKGKYVELRCDPISGHTALYWYRQSLGQGPEFLIYFQGTGAADDSGLPNDRFFAVRPEGSVSTLKIQRTERGDSAVYLCASSFGLAGGKDEQFFGPGTRLTVL.

This clonotype is medium-sized (0.01 to 0.1%) in the sample. The chain joins TRBV12-3 or TRBV12-4 to TRBJ2-1, with TRBD1 matching over 9 bases. The trim removed 6 bases at V and 6 bases at J, leaving 15 bases unmatched. CDR3 length: 17 residues. This CDR3 is CASRGGGQGLVFNEQFF. The CDR3 DNA follows: TGTGCCAGCAGGGGGGGGGGACAGGGATTGGTTTTCAATGAGCAGTTCTTC.

With regard to this clonotype: A junction end diverges from the germline sequence, so it may reflect a read error. The chain employs TRBV5-6 and TRBJ2-6, with D maybe TRBD2 (6 bases). This CDR3 is 18 amino acids long. The germline CDR1 and CDR2 sequences are SGHDT and YYEEEE. CDR3 coding DNA: TGTGCCAGCAGCTGGGACGGGAGTTCCGTGTCTGAGGCCAACGTCCTGACTTTC. Translating it yields CASSWDGSSVSEANVLTF.

On this clonotype: This may arise from a read error, as a much more abundant clone is one base away. No conserved phenylalanine or tryptophan is present at the end of the CDR3, so a read error is the likely explanation. This chain uses TRBV6-1 with TRBJ2-1; TRBD2 matches at 9 bases. Germline CDR1 MNHNS, CDR2 SASEGT. The CDR3 covers 17 residues. Trimming removed 6 bases from V and 3 bases from J; junction bases left unmatched: 12. CDR3: CASSNRLRTSVYNEQFS. DNA of the CDR3: TGTGCCAGCAGCAATAGGCTTCGGACTAGCGTCTACAATGAGCAGTTCTCC.

In its sample, this clonotype ranks as large. The chain employs TRBV6-1 and TRBJ2-2; D ambiguous. V was cut by 2 bases and J by 4 bases, with 8 bases left in between. This CDR3 spans 14 amino acids. Germline V lookup: CDR1 MNHNS, CDR2 SASEGT. CDR3 protein: CASSEWAVTGELFF. CDR3 DNA sequence: TGTGCCAGCAGTGAATGGGCAGTCACCGGGGAGCTGTTTTTT.

The chain joins TRBV6-8 to TRBJ2-1; D unresolved. The J call is doubtful: the DNA matches TRBJ2-7 better. The CDR3 runs to 13 residues. CDR1 and CDR2 from the germline V gene are MNHGY and SAAAGT. CDR3 in amino acids: CASIQKSSYEQYF. CDR3 nucleotide sequence: TGTGCCAGCATACAGAAGAGCTCCTACGAGCAGTACTTC.

The table lists this clonotype with a few counts. The V and J genes are TRBV6-1 and TRBJ1-3; 10 bases fit TRBD1. J gave up 4 bases and V 7 bases, and 7 bases lay outside the gene matches. Germline loops: CDR1 MNHNS, CDR2 SASEGT. This CDR3 contains 15 residues. CDR3 amino acids: CASTRGQGIGNTIYF. The CDR3 region has the DNA TGTGCCAGCACCCGGGGACAGGGGATCGGAAACACCATATATTTT.

With regard to this clonotype: With a much larger clone just one base away, this may be a read error. V is TRBV6-5 and J is TRBJ2-1; 11 positions match TRBD1. This CDR3 has 15 amino acids. The germline V gene has CDR1 MNHEY and CDR2 SVGAGI. The J segment lost 10 bases and the V segment lost 10 bases, leaving 15 bases of the junction unmatched. The CDR3 coding sequence is TGTGCCACCTTCGAATCGGGACAGGGGGTCCACGAGCAGTTCTTC. Encoded protein: CATFESGQGVHEQFF.

The chain joins TRBV27 to TRBJ2-3; a possible D gene is TRBD2 (5 bases). V lost 5 bases and J lost 7, with 10 bases in between. CDR3 length: 12 amino acids. The germline V gene encodes CDR1 MNHEY and CDR2 SMNVEV (reference sequence). The CDR3 reads CASSQSGNTQYF. In DNA form, the CDR3 reads TGTGCCAGCAGTCAGAGCGGTAATACGCAGTATTTT.

This clonotype came up a few times. The V call is TRBV4-1, the J call TRBJ2-5, with 8 bases aligning to TRBD1. The J call is uncertain, as TRBJ2-7 better fits the DNA end. CDR3 size: 15 residues. The germline CDR1 and CDR2 sequences are MGHRA and YSYEKL. The CDR3 spells CASSQGDRGPYEQYF. CDR3 in DNA: TGCGCCAGCAGCCAAGGAGACAGGGGTCCCTACGAGCAGTACTTC.

Note on this clonotype: A much larger clone differs from this one at a single base, so this may be a read error. The rearrangement uses TRBV6-1 and TRBJ2-6; TRBD1 matches 7 bases. The length of the CDR3 is 19 residues. From germline, CDR1 is MNHNS and CDR2 SASEGT. Written as DNA, the CDR3 is TGTGCCAGCAGTGATGTGGTCGGCAGGGGGTACTCTGGGACCAACGTCCTGACTTTC. Translation: CASSDVVGRGYSGTNVLTF.

This clonotype is large. The V call is TRBV27, the J call TRBJ2-1; 10 bases map to TRBD2. The CDR3 is made up of 15 amino acids. With V trimmed by 3 bases and J by 3 bases, 2 bases remained unmatched. CDR1 is MNHEY and CDR2 is SMNVEV in the germline V gene (reference sequence). CDR3: CASSFSGRYYNEQFF. The CDR3, as DNA: TGTGCCAGCAGTTTTAGCGGGAGGTACTACAATGAGCAGTTCTTC.

The V and J genes are TRBV6-5 and TRBJ1-5; 8 nucleotides agree with TRBD1. V dropped 6 bases and J dropped 7; count of bases not matched to a gene: 5. CDR1 and CDR2 from the germline V gene are MNHEY and SVGAGI. This CDR3 contains 13 residues. The CDR3 here is CASRPDREQPQHF. The CDR3 DNA sequence: TGTGCCAGCAGACCGGACAGGGAACAGCCCCAGCATTTT.

This chain joins TRBV27 and TRBJ2-1; the D call may be TRBD1 or TRBD2 (5 bases each). The J call may not be correct, given that the DNA end is closer to TRBJ2-7. The germline gives CDR1 MNHEY, CDR2 SMNVEV (reference sequence). There are 14 residues in the CDR3. The DNA of the CDR3 is TGTGCCAGCAGTGCCGGGACCACTAACAATGAGCAGTACTTC. It codes for CASSAGTTNNEQYF.

Details on this clonotype: One base away lies a much larger clone, so this may be a sequencing read error. The V call is TRBV6-1, the J call TRBJ2-1; TRBD1 is a possible D gene (6 bases). CDR1 MNHNS and CDR2 SASEGT come from the germline V gene. The CDR3 has 13 amino acids. The ends were cut back, 6 bases at V and 10 bases at J, with 16 bases in the middle. CDR3 residues: CASRLQGYGEQFF. The CDR3 DNA is TGTGCCAGCAGACTACAGGGCTACGGGGAGCAGTTCTTC.

The rearrangement uses TRBV27 and TRBJ2-2; either TRBD1 or TRBD2 may supply D (5 bases each). Trimming took off 1 base at V and 6 bases at J, with 18 bases between the two ends. This CDR3 spans 17 amino acids. Germline assignment: CDR1 MNHEY and CDR2 SMNVEV (reference sequence). CDR3 amino acids: CASSLWGIPRGSGELFF. In DNA, the CDR3 is TGTGCCAGCAGTTTATGGGGGATCCCAAGGGGCTCCGGGGAGCTGTTTTTT.

This clonotype was recorded a few times. CDR3 DNA sequence: TGTGCCACCCGACAGGGAAGGGCCGGGGAGCTGTTTTTT. Encoded protein: CATRQGRAGELFF. This sequence joins TRBV27 and TRBJ2-2, with 7 bases fitting TRBD1. The V segment lost 10 bases and the J segment 6 bases; nucleotides outside the gene matches: 8. Germline V gene lookup returns CDR1 MNHEY and CDR2 SMNVEV (reference sequence). This CDR3 contains 13 residues.

This clonotype is judged large (0.1 to 1%). The chain employs TRBV12-3 or TRBV12-4 and TRBJ2-3, with D unclear. Trimming stripped 4 bases from V and 2 bases from J, with 10 bases between. There are 14 residues in the CDR3. CDR3 DNA sequence: TGTGCCAGCAGTTCTCTGGGCCACACAGATACGCAGTATTTT. Translating it yields CASSSLGHTDTQYF.

The V and J genes are TRBV12-3 or TRBV12-4 and TRBJ2-1; 9 bases align to TRBD2. Unmatched junction bases numbered 12, after V lost 9 bases and J lost 6 bases. CDR3 length: 15 amino acids. This CDR3 is CASNAPGLAGNEQFF. The CDR3, as DNA: TGTGCCAGTAACGCCCCGGGACTAGCCGGCAATGAGCAGTTCTTC.

The count of this clonotype is one. The rearrangement joins TRBV4-1 to TRBJ2-1; 7 nucleotides align to TRBD1. The DNA end favors TRBJ2-5, so the J call may be wrong. This CDR3 is built from 14 residues. Looked up from germline, CDR1 is MGHRA and CDR2 is YSYEKL. In DNA, the CDR3 is TGCGCCAGCAGCCAGGGACAGCACCTGGAGACCCAGTACTTC. The encoded protein is CASSQGQHLETQYF.

The chain uses TRBV12-3 or TRBV12-4 and TRBJ2-3; TRBD1 aligns across 8 bases. The CDR3 is made up of 12 amino acids. With 5 bases clipped from V and 9 bases from J, the junction kept 4 bases outside the gene matches. For the CDR3, the DNA is TGTGCCAGCAGTCCCGGACAGGGAACGCAGTATTTT. Protein: CASSPGQGTQYF.

Here the CDR3 reads CASSPGGDTQYF. CDR3 coding DNA: TGCGCCAGCAGCCCGGGGGGGGATACGCAGTATTTT. The rearrangement links TRBV4-1 to TRBJ2-3; 8 nucleotides line up with TRBD2. V shed 4 bases, J shed 6 bases, and the junction held 0 bases outside the gene matches. Per the germline V gene, CDR1 is MGHRA and CDR2 is YSYEKL. The CDR3 totals 12 residues.

Judged by abundance, this clonotype is large. The V call is TRBV6-1, the J call TRBJ2-1; 8 bases are a match to TRBD1. This CDR3 region has 16 residues. The V segment lost 4 bases and the J segment 2 bases; nucleotides outside the gene matches: 7. The germline V gene encodes CDR1 MNHNS and CDR2 SASEGT. CDR3 DNA: TGTGCCAGCAGTGGTAGACAGGGGTTGCCCTACAATGAGCAGTTCTTC. The encoded protein is CASSGRQGLPYNEQFF.